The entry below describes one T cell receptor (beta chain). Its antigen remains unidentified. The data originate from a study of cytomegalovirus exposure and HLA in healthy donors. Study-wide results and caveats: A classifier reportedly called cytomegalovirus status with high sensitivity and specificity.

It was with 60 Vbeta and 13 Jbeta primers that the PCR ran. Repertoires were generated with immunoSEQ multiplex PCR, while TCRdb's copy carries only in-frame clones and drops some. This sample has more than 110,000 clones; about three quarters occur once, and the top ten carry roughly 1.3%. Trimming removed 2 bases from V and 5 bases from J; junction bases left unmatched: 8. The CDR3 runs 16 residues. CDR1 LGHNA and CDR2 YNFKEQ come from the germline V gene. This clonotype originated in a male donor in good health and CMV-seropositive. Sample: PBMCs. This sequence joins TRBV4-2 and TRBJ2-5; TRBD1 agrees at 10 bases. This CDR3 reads CASSQSRDRGVETQYF. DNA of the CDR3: TGTGCCAGCAGCCAAAGCCGGGACAGGGGTGTCGAGACCCAGTACTTC.